These 5 T cell receptor beta chains were all obtained from the same sample, sequenced in a study of blood T cells in healthy people across ages. Using a J-beta primer mix together with a sample-barcoded 5' primer, a second PCR was run for roughly 7 to 12 cycles. TCRdb called the 5' RACE reads again in MiXCR, with one record for every CDR3 protein. Counted here are 1,100,000 or so distinct CDR3 sequences, around 43% occurring once; the ten biggest clones make up about 20%. Specimen: blood. These receptors were taken from an older woman in good health.

The J gene is TRBJ2-5, the V gene TRBV3-1; no clear D. The assigned J gene may be wrong: the sequence end matches TRBJ2-7 better. The CDR3 spans 15 residues. Germline V lookup: CDR1 LGHDT, CDR2 YNNKEL (reference sequence). CDR3 coding DNA: TGTGCCAGCAGCCAGGAACACCTTAGCTCCTACGAGCAGTACTTC. This translates into CASSQEHLSSYEQYF.

This clonotype appeared a few times. The V and J genes are TRBV20-1 and TRBJ2-3, with 14 bases lining up with TRBD2. Germline V lookup: CDR1 DFQATT, CDR2 SNEGSKA (reference sequence). CDR3 length equals 17 residues. J gave up 4 bases and V 6 bases, and 12 bases lay outside the gene matches. The CDR3 region has the DNA TGCAGTGCCCCAGGGACTAGCGGGAGCACGCTCGCAGATACGCAGTATTTT. It encodes CSAPGTSGSTLADTQYF.

This clonotype showed up many times. This chain links TRBV6-6 with TRBJ2-5; D not resolved. Germline V lookup: CDR1 MNHNY, CDR2 SVGAGI (reference sequence). The CDR3 has 13 residues. Trimming shortened V by 3 bases and J by 0 bases, and 5 bases separated the two germline ends. Here the CDR3 reads CASSYGNQETQYF. The CDR3 coding sequence is TGTGCCAGCAGTTATGGTAACCAAGAGACCCAGTACTTC.

The chain recombines TRBV5-4 with TRBJ1-6, with TRBD1 matching 7 bases. The CDR3 extends over 15 amino acids. CDR1 SGHNT and CDR2 YYREEE come from the germline V gene (reference sequence). Trimming took 3 bases from V and 4 from J; bases not matched to a gene: 4. DNA for the CDR3: TGTGCCAGCAGCTCACGGGACAGTTATAATTCACCCCTCCACTTT. The encoded protein is CASSSRDSYNSPLHF.

The V call is TRBV7-9, the J call TRBJ1-2; no firm D call. This CDR3 has 11 residues. Germline V gene lookup returns CDR1 SEHNR and CDR2 FQNEAQ (reference sequence). The ends were cut back, 11 bases at V and 6 bases at J, with 13 bases in the middle. The CDR3, as DNA: TGTGCCGGCATCCATTTGGATGGCTACACCTTC. Translated: CAGIHLDGYTF.